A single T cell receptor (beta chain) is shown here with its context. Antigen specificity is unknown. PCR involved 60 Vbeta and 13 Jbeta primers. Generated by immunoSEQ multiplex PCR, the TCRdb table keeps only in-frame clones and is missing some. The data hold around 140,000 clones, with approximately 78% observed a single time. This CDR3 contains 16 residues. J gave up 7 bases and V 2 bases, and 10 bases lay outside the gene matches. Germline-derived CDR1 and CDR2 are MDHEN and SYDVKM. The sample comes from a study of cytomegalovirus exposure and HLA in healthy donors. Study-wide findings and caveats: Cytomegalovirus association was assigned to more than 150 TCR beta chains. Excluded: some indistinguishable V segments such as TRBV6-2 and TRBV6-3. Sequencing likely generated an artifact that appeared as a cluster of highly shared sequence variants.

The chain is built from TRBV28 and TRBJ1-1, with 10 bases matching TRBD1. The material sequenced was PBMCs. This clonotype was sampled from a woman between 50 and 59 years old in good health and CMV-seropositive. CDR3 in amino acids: CASSLTPGQGRLEAFF. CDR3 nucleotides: TGTGCCAGCAGTTTAACTCCGGGACAGGGGCGACTTGAAGCTTTCTTT.